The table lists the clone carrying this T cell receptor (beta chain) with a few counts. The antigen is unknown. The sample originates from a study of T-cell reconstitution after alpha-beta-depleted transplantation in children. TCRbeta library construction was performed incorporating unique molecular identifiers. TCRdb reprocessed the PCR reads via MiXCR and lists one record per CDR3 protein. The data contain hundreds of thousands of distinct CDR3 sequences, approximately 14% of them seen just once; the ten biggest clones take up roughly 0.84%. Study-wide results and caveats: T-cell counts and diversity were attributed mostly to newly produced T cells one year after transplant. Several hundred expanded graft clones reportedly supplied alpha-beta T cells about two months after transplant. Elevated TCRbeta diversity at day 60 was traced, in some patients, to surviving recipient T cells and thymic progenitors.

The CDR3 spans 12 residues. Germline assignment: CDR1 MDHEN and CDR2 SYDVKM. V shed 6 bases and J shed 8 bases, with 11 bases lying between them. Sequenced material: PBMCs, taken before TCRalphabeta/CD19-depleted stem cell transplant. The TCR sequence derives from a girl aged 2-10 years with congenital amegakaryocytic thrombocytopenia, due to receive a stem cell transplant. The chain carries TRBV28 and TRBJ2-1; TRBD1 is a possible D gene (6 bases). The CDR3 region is CASRLRTDEQFF. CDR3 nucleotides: TGTGCCAGCAGGCTGCGGACAGATGAGCAGTTCTTC.